This record looks at one TCR beta chain sequence and its context. The antigen remains unidentified. CDR1 SGHAT and CDR2 FQNNGV come from the germline V gene. J gave up 4 bases and V 4 bases, and 6 bases lay outside the gene matches. The CDR3 totals 15 residues. The data belong to a study of shared clonotypes between healthy human individuals. Under the authors' procedure: Junction-only sequences without quality scores came from ImmunoSEQ, so filtering differed. Libraries were prepared by immunoSEQ multiplex PCR; TCRdb keeps only in-frame clonotypes and omits some of them. D and trimming come from the DNA, and the V and J calls and clone size come from that table. The table shows roughly 1,500,000 clones, with about 98.5% occurring only once. Study conclusions and caveats: Despite large depth, sorted-subset datasets appeared incompletely sequenced. In four donors, around 5% of naive CD4 clonotypes appeared in common.

This rearrangement joins TRBV11-2 to TRBJ2-5, with 10 positions matching TRBD1. Sequenced sample: naive CD4+ T cells sorted from blood. The subset was: CD45RA+ positively selected. This clonotype was obtained from a man aged 25 to 40 in good health. DNA for the CDR3: TGTGCCAGCAGCTCCGGGACAGGGGTAGTAGAGACCCAGTACTTC. It encodes CASSSGTGVVETQYF.